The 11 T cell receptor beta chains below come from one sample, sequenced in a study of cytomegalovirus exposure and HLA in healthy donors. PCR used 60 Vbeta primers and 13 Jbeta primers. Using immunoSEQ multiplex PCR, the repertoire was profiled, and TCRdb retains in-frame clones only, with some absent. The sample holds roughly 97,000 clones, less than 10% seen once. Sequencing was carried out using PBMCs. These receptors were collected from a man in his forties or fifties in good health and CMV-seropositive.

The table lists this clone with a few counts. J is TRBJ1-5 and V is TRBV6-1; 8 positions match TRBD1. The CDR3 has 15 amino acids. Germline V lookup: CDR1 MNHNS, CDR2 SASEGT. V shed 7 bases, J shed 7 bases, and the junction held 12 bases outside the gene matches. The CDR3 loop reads CASTRDRPKRQPQHF. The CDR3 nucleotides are TGTGCCAGCACCCGGGACAGGCCAAAGAGGCAGCCCCAGCATTTT.

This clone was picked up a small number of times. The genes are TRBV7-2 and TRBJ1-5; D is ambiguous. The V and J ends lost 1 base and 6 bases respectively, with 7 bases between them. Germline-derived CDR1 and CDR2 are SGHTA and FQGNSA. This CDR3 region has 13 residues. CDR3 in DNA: TGTGCCAGCAGCTTAGGAACGGGTCAGCCCCAGCATTTT. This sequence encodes CASSLGTGQPQHF.

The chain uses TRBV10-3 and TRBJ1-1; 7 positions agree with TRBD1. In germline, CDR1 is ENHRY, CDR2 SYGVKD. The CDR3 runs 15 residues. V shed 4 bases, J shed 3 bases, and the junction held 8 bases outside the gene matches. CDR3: CAISGNRQGYTEAFF. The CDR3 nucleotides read TGTGCCATCAGTGGGAACCGACAGGGCTACACTGAAGCTTTCTTT.

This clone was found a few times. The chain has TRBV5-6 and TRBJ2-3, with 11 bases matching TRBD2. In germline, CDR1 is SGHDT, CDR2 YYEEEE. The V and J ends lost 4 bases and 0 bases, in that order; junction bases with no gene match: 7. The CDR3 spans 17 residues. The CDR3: CASSQRRLAGSTDTQYF. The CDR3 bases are TGTGCCAGCAGCCAACGCCGACTAGCGGGAAGCACAGATACGCAGTATTTT.

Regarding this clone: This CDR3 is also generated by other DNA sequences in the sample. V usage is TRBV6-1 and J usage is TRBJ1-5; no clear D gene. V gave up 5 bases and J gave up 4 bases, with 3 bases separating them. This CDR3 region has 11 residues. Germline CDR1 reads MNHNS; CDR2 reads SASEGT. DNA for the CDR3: TGTGCCAGCAGTTCAAATCAGCCCCAGCATTTT. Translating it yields CASSSNQPQHF.

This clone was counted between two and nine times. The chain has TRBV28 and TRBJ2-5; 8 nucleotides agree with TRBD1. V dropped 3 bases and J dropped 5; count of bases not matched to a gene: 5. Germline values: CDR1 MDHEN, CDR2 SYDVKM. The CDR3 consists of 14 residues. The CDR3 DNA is TGTGCCAGCAGTTTGGACAGGGTGTGGGAGACCCAGTACTTC. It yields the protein CASSLDRVWETQYF. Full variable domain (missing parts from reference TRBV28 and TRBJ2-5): DVKVTQSSRYLVKRTGEKVFLECVQDMDHENMFWYRQDPGLGLRLIYFSYDVKMKEKGDIPEGYSVSREKKERFSLILESASTNQTSMYLCASSLDRVWETQYFGPGTRLLVL.

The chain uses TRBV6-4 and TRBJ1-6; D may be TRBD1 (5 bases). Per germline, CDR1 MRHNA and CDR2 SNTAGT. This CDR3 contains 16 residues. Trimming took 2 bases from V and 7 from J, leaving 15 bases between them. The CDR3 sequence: CASSDPARAENSPLHF. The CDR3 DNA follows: TGTGCCAGCAGTGACCCGGCCAGGGCCGAGAATTCACCCCTCCACTTT.

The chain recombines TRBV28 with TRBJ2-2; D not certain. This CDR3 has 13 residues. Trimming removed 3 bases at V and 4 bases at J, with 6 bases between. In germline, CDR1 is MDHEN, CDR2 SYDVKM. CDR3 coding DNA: TGTGCCAGCAGTTTCCAGGTCACCGGGGAGCTGTTTTTT. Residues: CASSFQVTGELFF.

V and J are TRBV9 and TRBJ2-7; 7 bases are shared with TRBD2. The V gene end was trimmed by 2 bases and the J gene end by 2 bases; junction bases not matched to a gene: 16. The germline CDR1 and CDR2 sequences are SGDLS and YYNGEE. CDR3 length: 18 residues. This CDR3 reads CASSVKRRREGRTYEQYF. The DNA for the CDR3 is TGTGCCAGCAGCGTTAAGAGGAGGAGGGAGGGTCGAACCTACGAGCAGTACTTC. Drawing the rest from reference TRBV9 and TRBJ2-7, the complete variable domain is DSGVTQTPKHLITATGQRVTLRCSPRSGDLSVYWYQQSLDQGLQFLIQYYNGEERAKGNILERFSAQQFPDLHSELNLSSLELGDSALYFCASSVKRRREGRTYEQYFGPGTRLTVT.

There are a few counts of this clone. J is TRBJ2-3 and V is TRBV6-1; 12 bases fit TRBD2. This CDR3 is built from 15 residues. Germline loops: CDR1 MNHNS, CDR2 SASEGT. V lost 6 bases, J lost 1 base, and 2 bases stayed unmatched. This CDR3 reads CASRTSGSGTDTQYF. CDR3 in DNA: TGTGCCAGCAGGACTAGCGGGAGCGGCACAGATACGCAGTATTTT.

The CDR3 reads CASSLNPTTTYEQYF. The DNA for the CDR3 is TGCGCCAGCAGCTTGAACCCAACCACAACCTACGAGCAGTACTTC. This chain joins TRBV5-1 and TRBJ2-7; D gene unclear. The ends were cut back, 1 base at V and 2 bases at J, with 13 bases in the middle. Germline V gene sequence: CDR1 SGHRS, CDR2 YFSETQ. This CDR3 has 15 residues.